A single sample gave rise to the 29 T cell receptor beta chains below, sequenced in a study of naive and memory T cell subsets. Ligated cDNA underwent four rounds of PCR with nested alpha and beta constant region primers and SP2. MiXCR, applied by TCRdb to the 5' RACE reads, yields one record per CDR3 protein. The table has 57,000 or so distinct CDR3 sequences, approximately 7.2% seen once. The library had UMIs added by 3' ligation of an oligonucleotide to TCR cDNA. These receptors were taken from a male donor in good health.

Ten or more counts support this clonotype. V is TRBV10-3 and J is TRBJ1-4; D call uncertain. This CDR3 has 15 amino acids. Germline values: CDR1 ENHRY, CDR2 SYGVKD. With 0 bases removed from V and 8 bases from J, the gap between germline ends came to 13 bases. The CDR3 sequence is CAISESAVIGEKLFF. Written as DNA, the CDR3 is TGTGCCATCAGTGAGTCCGCAGTAATTGGGGAAAAACTGTTTTTT.

The chain couples TRBV2 to TRBJ2-2, with D possibly matching TRBD2 (6 bases). The germline CDR1 and CDR2 sequences are SNHLY and FYNNEI. This CDR3 contains 15 residues. Trimming cost V 2 bases and J 5 bases, with 12 bases left between them. CDR3 DNA sequence: TGTGCCAGCAGTGAATGGGGGACTGATACCGGGGAGCTGTTTTTT. The encoded protein is CASSEWGTDTGELFF.

This clonotype was seen a handful of times. The genes are TRBV30 and TRBJ2-7; 7 bases line up with TRBD2. Germline CDR1 GTSNPN, CDR2 SVGIG (reference sequence). This CDR3 is built from 14 residues. V shed 1 base and J 3 bases; nucleotides not matched to a gene: 6. The CDR3 DNA reads TGTGCCTGGAGTGCTGGGCTAGCGGACTACGAGCAGTACTTC. It specifies CAWSAGLADYEQYF.

This clonotype was detected many times. The chain has TRBV5-1 and TRBJ2-1; 12 bases are shared with TRBD2. Germline V gene sequence: CDR1 SGHRS, CDR2 YFSETQ. The CDR3 length is 15 residues. V dropped 3 bases and J dropped 2; count of bases not matched to a gene: 0. The CDR3 nucleotides are TGCGCCAGCAGCTGGACTAGCGGGACCTACAATGAGCAGTTCTTC. Encoded protein: CASSWTSGTYNEQFF. The whole variable domain, filled in from reference TRBV5-1 and TRBJ2-1, reads KAGVTQTPRYLIKTRGQQVTLSCSPISGHRSVSWYQQTPGQGLQFLFEYFSETQRNKGNFPGRFSGRQFSNSRSEMNVSTLELGDSALYLCASSWTSGTYNEQFFGPGTRLTVL.

This clonotype was recorded a few times. The J gene is TRBJ1-1, the V gene TRBV13; D is undetermined. The CDR3 covers 13 residues. Trimming took 2 bases from V and 5 from J, leaving 9 bases between them. Germline V gene data show CDR1 as PRHDT and CDR2 as FYEKMQ (reference sequence). This CDR3 is CASSLSEQTEAFF. The CDR3 bases are TGTGCCAGCAGCTTATCAGAGCAAACTGAAGCTTTCTTT.

This clonotype was counted only a few times. The chain recombines TRBV5-6 with TRBJ2-7; D is undetermined. This CDR3 region has 14 residues. V was clipped by 0 bases and J by 7 bases, with 14 bases between them. The germline V gene has CDR1 SGHDT and CDR2 YYEEEE. The CDR3 is CASSLEALRWEQYF. CDR3 coding DNA: TGTGCCAGCAGCTTGGAGGCCCTAAGATGGGAGCAGTACTTC.

This clonotype was seen repeatedly, ten times or more. This chain joins TRBV7-8 and TRBJ2-1; D tentatively fits TRBD1 or TRBD2 (5 bases each). The germline V and J ends were trimmed by 5 bases and 8 bases, with 13 bases remaining between them. Per germline, CDR1 SGHVS and CDR2 FQNEAQ. CDR3 length equals 13 residues. This CDR3 reads CASSTRGSDEQFF. The CDR3 DNA reads as TGTGCCAGCAGCACTAGGGGCTCGGATGAGCAGTTCTTC.

This clonotype has at least ten counts. The V gene is TRBV6-6, the J gene TRBJ1-1; tentative D call: TRBD1 (5 bases). V lost 6 bases and J 5 bases, leaving 19 bases between the germline ends. Looked up from germline, CDR1 is MNHNY and CDR2 is SVGAGI (reference sequence). The CDR3 is 15 residues long. CDR3 coding DNA: TGTGCCAGCAGAACGAGAGGGACCGAGGGGACTGAAGCTTTCTTT. This sequence encodes CASRTRGTEGTEAFF.

This chain connects TRBV3-1 to TRBJ2-2, with D possibly being TRBD1 (6 bases). V was cut by 6 bases and J by 3 bases, with 11 bases left in between. Germline CDR1 and CDR2: LGHDT and YNNKEL (reference sequence). The CDR3 spans 14 residues. CDR3 protein: CASRLHRDTGELFF. In DNA, the CDR3 is TGTGCCAGCAGGTTGCACAGGGACACCGGGGAGCTGTTTTTT.

This clonotype has a handful of counts. The J gene is TRBJ2-4, the V gene TRBV19; no clear D. The CDR3 is 13 residues long. The V and J ends lost 1 base and 3 bases respectively, with 4 bases between them. CDR1 is LNHDA, CDR2 SQIVND, per germline (reference sequence). The CDR3 here is CASSIAYKNIQYF. CDR3 DNA: TGTGCCAGTAGTATAGCCTACAAAAACATTCAGTACTTC.

This clonotype came up many times. CDR3 DNA: TGCAGTGCTAGGACAGGGCGAGAGACCCAGTACTTC. Translation: CSARTGRETQYF. V is TRBV20-1 and J is TRBJ2-5; the match to TRBD1 covers 7 bases. After removal of 3 bases from V and 4 bases from J, the junction contained 2 bases not matched to a gene. This CDR3 contains 12 residues. Looked up from germline, CDR1 is DFQATT and CDR2 is SNEGSKA (reference sequence).

CDR3 amino acids: CASSLHVNTGELFF. The DNA of the CDR3 is TGTGCCAGCAGTTTGCATGTGAACACCGGGGAGCTGTTTTTT. The J gene is TRBJ2-2, the V gene TRBV27; D not resolved. The V gene lost 3 bases and the J gene lost 1 base, with 6 bases spanning the gap. Germline V gene sequence: CDR1 MNHEY, CDR2 SMNVEV (reference sequence). The CDR3 contains 14 residues.

This clonotype was detected only a few times. The chain couples TRBV3-1 to TRBJ1-6, with 7 positions matching TRBD1. The V gene end was trimmed by 4 bases and the J gene end by 10 bases; junction bases not matched to a gene: 7. The germline gives CDR1 LGHDT, CDR2 YNNKEL (reference sequence). This CDR3 spans 14 amino acids. CDR3 region: CASSLQQGHSPLHF. In DNA form, the CDR3 reads TGTGCCAGCAGCCTCCAACAGGGGCACTCACCCCTCCACTTT.

The table lists this clonotype with many counts. CDR3 sequence (DNA): TGCAGTGCCATTACCGGGACAATGAACACTGAAGCTTTCTTT. This gives the protein CSAITGTMNTEAFF. The V call is TRBV20-1, the J call TRBJ1-1; possible D gene TRBD1, 6 bases. Trimming pared 6 bases from V and 0 bases from J, leaving 14 bases between. The germline V gene has CDR1 DFQATT and CDR2 SNEGSKA (reference sequence). This CDR3 is 14 amino acids long.

This clonotype was found a few times. The chain carries TRBV19 and TRBJ2-1; perhaps TRBD2 as D (5 bases). The length of the CDR3 is 18 residues. The V gene's germline CDR1 is LNHDA and CDR2 SQIVND (reference sequence). Deletions cut 10 bases from V and 1 base from J, with 26 bases between. CDR3 region: CATQKEVGGPFSYNEQFF. The CDR3, as DNA: TGTGCCACCCAGAAGGAGGTAGGCGGACCTTTTTCCTACAATGAGCAGTTCTTC.

In this sample, this clonotype turned up a few times. The chain has TRBV5-1 and TRBJ2-3; D remains ambiguous. Trimming cost V 0 bases and J 0 bases, with 8 bases left between them. The germline V gene has CDR1 SGHRS and CDR2 YFSETQ. The CDR3 runs to 15 residues. In DNA, the CDR3 is TGCGCCAGCAGCTTGGTAGGCCTTAGCACAGATACGCAGTATTTT. Its translation is CASSLVGLSTDTQYF.

In its sample, this clonotype was seen a few times. V is TRBV25-1 and J is TRBJ1-1; D not certain. Germline CDR1 is MGHDK and CDR2 is SYGVNS. V was clipped by 3 bases and J by 2 bases, with 13 bases between them. The CDR3 sequence is 15 residues long. The CDR3 bases are TGTGCCAGCAGTGATGGCGGGCGACTTAACACTGAAGCTTTCTTT. Translation gives CASSDGGRLNTEAFF.

The chain joins TRBV5-1 to TRBJ2-1; D not certain. Germline lookup yields CDR1 SGHRS and CDR2 YFSETQ. The CDR3 loop spans 14 amino acids. Trimming pared 1 base from V and 4 bases from J, leaving 9 bases between. The CDR3 nucleotides read TGCGCCAGCAGCTTGTTGGGGTTGTACAATGAGCAGTTCTTC. This sequence encodes CASSLLGLYNEQFF.

There are many counts of this clonotype. The V call is TRBV7-9, the J call TRBJ2-7; a weak D match, TRBD2 (5 bases). Germline V CDR1 and CDR2: SEHNR, FQNEAQ (reference sequence). The germline V and J ends were trimmed by 5 bases and 3 bases, with 14 bases remaining between them. This CDR3 has 14 amino acids. The CDR3 is CASSHGRLGYEQYF. As DNA, the CDR3 is TGTGCCAGCAGCCATGGGAGACTGGGCTACGAGCAGTACTTC. Together with reference TRBV7-9 and TRBJ2-7, the CDR3 gives the full variable domain: DTGVSQNPRHKITKRGQNVTFRCDPISEHNRLYWYRQTLGQGPEFLTYFQNEAQLEKSRLLSDRFSAERPKGSFSTLEIQRTEQGDSAMYLCASSHGRLGYEQYFGPGTRLTVT.

The chain is built from TRBV7-9 and TRBJ2-1; possible D gene TRBD2, 6 bases. Germline CDR1 SEHNR, CDR2 FQNEAQ (reference sequence). The CDR3 sequence is 16 residues long. The V end was cut by 5 bases, the J end by 6 bases, with 20 bases between. The CDR3 region is CASSPRKAIGGNEQFF. CDR3 in DNA: TGTGCCAGCAGCCCCCGAAAGGCCATCGGGGGCAATGAGCAGTTCTTC.

There are many counts of this clonotype. The CDR3 DNA reads as TGCAGCGCGGTAGCGGGAGCCAAAAACATTCAGTACTTC. Amino acids: CSAVAGAKNIQYF. This sequence joins TRBV20-1 and TRBJ2-4, with 7 positions matching TRBD2. Germline V lookup: CDR1 DFQATT, CDR2 SNEGSKA (reference sequence). The CDR3 length is 13 residues.

This clonotype has only a few counts. The rearrangement links TRBV4-2 to TRBJ1-5, with 7 bases fitting TRBD1. V was clipped by 1 base and J by 5 bases; unmatched bases: 2. This CDR3 has 14 amino acids. The germline V gene encodes CDR1 LGHNA and CDR2 YNFKEQ. CDR3 loop: CASSQGQGYQPQHF. For the CDR3, the DNA is TGTGCCAGCAGCCAAGGACAGGGCTATCAGCCCCAGCATTTT.

The chain has TRBV6-2 or TRBV6-3 and TRBJ1-5, with no clear D. V lost 3 bases to trimming and J lost 4 bases, with 4 bases between them. The CDR3 sequence is 12 residues long. CDR1 MNHEY and CDR2 SVGEGT come from the germline V gene. The CDR3 sequence is CASSYINQPQHF. The CDR3 nucleotides read TGTGCCAGCAGTTATATAAATCAGCCCCAGCATTTT.

Many counts were recorded for this clonotype. V is TRBV2 and J is TRBJ2-5, with 12 bases fitting TRBD2. The CDR3 totals 16 residues. The germline V gene encodes CDR1 SNHLY and CDR2 FYNNEI. Unmatched junction bases numbered 7, after V lost 6 bases and J lost 2 bases. The CDR3 here is CASRGGLAGPQETQYF. CDR3 DNA sequence: TGTGCCAGCAGGGGAGGACTAGCGGGACCACAAGAGACCCAGTACTTC.

This clonotype was detected a few times. V is TRBV19 and J is TRBJ2-1; D gene uncertain. The germline gives CDR1 LNHDA, CDR2 SQIVND (reference sequence). This CDR3 has 14 residues. The ends were cut back, 3 bases at V and 9 bases at J, with 15 bases in the middle. Here the CDR3 reads CASSIDGRLGEQFF. DNA of the CDR3: TGTGCCAGTAGTATTGACGGAAGACTTGGTGAGCAGTTCTTC.

The chain links TRBV29-1 to TRBJ1-1, with D tentatively TRBD1 (6 bases). V lost 1 base and J lost 0, with 18 bases in between. Germline V CDR1 and CDR2: SQVTM, ANQGSEA. This CDR3 contains 17 residues. The CDR3, as DNA: TGCAGCGTTGAAGTATCGTTCGGGGGGGCCATGAACACTGAAGCTTTCTTT. Amino acids: CSVEVSFGGAMNTEAFF.

This chain links TRBV29-1 with TRBJ2-7, with 9 nucleotides matching TRBD2. The CDR3 covers 13 residues. Unmatched junction bases numbered 3, after V lost 3 bases and J lost 3 bases. The germline V gene has CDR1 SQVTM and CDR2 ANQGSEA. The CDR3 sequence is CSVEGLADYEQYF. CDR3 nucleotide sequence: TGCAGCGTTGAGGGACTAGCTGACTACGAGCAGTACTTC.

The V call is TRBV18, the J call TRBJ1-1, with a weak D call TRBD1 (6 bases). Germline values: CDR1 KGHSH, CDR2 LQKENI. V was pared by 4 bases and J by 4 bases, with 16 bases between. The CDR3 sequence is 15 residues long. The chain's CDR3 is CASSLATGRTTEAFF. DNA for the CDR3: TGTGCCAGCTCACTCGCTACAGGGAGGACCACTGAAGCTTTCTTT.

This clonotype was seen only a few times. The chain has TRBV5-1 and TRBJ2-2, with D hard to call. The CDR3 runs 13 residues. Germline CDR1 and CDR2: SGHRS and YFSETQ. The V end lost 6 bases, the J end lost 4 bases, and 10 bases lay between the germline ends. The CDR3 is CASTLQTTGELFF. The CDR3, as DNA: TGCGCCAGCACTCTGCAGACCACCGGGGAGCTGTTTTTT.